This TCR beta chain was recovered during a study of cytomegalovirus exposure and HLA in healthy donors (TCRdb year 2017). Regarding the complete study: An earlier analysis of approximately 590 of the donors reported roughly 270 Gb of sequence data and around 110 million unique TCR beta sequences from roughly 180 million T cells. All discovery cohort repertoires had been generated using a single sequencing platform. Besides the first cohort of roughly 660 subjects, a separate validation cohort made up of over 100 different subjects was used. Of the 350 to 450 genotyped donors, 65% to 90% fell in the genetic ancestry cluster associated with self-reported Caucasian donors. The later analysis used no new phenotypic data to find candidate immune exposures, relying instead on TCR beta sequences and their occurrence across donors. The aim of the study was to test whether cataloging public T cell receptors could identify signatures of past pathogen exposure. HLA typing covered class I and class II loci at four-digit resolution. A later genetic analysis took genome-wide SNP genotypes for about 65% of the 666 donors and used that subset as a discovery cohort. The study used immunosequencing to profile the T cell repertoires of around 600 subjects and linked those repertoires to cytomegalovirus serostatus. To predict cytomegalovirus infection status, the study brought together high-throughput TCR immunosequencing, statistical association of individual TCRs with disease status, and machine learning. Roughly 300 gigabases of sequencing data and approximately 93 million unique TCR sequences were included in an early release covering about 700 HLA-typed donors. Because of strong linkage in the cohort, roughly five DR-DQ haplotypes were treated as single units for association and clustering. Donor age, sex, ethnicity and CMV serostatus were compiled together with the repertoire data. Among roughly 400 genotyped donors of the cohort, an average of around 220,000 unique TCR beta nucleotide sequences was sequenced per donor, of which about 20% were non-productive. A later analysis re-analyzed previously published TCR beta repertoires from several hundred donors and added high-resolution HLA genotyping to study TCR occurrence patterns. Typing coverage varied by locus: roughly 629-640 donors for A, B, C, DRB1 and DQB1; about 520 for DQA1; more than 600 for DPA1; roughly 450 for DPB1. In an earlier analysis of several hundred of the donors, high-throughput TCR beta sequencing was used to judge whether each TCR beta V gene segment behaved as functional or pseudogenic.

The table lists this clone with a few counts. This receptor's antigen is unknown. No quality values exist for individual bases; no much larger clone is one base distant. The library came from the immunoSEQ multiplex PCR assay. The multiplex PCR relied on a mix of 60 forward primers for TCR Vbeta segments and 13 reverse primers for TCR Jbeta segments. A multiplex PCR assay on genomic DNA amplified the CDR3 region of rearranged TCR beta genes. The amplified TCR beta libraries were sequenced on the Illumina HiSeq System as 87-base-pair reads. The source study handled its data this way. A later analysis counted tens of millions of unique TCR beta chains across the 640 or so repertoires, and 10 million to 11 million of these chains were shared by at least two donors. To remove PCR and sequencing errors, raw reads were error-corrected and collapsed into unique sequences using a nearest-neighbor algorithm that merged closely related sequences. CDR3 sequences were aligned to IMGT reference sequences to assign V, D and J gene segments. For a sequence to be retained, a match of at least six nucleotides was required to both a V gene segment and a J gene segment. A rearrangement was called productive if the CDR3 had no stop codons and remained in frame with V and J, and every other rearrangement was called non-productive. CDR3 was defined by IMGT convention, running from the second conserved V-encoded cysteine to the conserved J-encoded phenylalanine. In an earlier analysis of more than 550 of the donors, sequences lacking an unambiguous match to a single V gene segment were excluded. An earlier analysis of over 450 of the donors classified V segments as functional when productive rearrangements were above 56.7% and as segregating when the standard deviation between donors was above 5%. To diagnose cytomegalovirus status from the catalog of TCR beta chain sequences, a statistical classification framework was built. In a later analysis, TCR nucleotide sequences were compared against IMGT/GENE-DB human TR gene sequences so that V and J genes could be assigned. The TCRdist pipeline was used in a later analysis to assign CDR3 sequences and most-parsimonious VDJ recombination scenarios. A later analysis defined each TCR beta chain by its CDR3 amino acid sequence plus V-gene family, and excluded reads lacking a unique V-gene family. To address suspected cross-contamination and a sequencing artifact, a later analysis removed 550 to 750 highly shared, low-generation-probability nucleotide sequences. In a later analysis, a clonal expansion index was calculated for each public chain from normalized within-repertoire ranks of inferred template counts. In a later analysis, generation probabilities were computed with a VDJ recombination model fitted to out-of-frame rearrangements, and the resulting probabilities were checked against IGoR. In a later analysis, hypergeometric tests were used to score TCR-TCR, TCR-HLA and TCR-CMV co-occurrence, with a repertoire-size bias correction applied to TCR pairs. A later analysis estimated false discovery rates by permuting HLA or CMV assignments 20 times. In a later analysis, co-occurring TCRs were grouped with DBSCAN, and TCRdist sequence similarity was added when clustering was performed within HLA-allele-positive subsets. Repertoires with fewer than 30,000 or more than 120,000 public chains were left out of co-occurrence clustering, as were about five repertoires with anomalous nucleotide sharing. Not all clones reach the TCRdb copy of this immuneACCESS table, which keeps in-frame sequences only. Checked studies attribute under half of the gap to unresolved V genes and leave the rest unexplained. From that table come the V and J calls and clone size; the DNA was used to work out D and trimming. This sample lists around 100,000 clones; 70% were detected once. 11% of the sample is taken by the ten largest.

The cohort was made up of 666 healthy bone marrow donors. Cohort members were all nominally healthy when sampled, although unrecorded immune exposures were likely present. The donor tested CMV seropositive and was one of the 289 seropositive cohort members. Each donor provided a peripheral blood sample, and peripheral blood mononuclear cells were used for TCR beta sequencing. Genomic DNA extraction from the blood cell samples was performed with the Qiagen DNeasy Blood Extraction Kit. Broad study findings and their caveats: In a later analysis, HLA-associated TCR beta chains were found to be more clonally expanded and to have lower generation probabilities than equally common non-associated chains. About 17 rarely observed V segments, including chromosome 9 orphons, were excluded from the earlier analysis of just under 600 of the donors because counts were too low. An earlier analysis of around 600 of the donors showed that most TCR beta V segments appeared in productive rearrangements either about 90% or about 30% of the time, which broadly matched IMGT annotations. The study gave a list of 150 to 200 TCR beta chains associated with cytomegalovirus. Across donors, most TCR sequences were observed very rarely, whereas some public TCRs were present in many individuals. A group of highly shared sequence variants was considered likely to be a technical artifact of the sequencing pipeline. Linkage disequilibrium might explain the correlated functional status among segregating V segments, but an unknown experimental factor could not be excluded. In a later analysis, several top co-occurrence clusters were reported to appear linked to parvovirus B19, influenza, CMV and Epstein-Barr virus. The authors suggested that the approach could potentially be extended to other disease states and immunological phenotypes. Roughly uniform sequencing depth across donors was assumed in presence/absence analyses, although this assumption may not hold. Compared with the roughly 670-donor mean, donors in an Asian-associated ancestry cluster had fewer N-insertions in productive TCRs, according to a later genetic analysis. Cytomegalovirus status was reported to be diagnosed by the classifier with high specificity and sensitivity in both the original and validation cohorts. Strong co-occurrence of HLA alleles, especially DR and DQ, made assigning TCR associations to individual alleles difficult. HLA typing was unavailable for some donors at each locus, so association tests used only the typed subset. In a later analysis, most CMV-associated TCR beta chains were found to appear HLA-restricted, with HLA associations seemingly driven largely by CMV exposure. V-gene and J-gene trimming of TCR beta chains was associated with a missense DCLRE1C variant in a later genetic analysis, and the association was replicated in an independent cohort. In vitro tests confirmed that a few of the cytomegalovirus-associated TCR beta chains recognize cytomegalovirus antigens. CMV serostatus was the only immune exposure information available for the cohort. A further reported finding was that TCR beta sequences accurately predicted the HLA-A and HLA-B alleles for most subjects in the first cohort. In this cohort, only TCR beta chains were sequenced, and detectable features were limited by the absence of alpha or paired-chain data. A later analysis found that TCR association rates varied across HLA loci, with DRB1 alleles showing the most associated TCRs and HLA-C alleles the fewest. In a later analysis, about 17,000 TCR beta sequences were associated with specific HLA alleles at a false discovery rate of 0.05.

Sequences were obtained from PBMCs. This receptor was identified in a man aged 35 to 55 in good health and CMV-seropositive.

The CDR3 loop reads CSVLTSGISYEQYF. The sequence in DNA is TGCAGCGTTCTCACTAGCGGAATCTCCTACGAGCAGTACTTC. The chain is made from TRBV29-1 and TRBJ2-7, with TRBD2 identical over 8 junction bases. Trimming takes 5 bases off V and 0 bases off J; junction bases not matched to a gene: 6. CDR1 is given as SQVTM and CDR2 as ANQGSEA, both from the germline V gene. Spanning cysteine to phenylalanine, the CDR3 consists of 14 amino acids. Just CDR3 DNA is preserved here, 42 bases in frame from base 1.